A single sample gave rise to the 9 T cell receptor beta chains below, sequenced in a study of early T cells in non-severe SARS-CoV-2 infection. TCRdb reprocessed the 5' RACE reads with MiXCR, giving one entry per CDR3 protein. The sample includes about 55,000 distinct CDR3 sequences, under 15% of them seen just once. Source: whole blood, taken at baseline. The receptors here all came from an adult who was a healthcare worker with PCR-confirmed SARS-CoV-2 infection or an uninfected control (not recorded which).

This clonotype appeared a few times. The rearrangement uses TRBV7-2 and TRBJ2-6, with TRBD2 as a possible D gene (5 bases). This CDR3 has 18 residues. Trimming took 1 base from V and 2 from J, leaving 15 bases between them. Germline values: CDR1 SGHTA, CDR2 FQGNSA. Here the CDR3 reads CASSLGQLAATGANVLTF. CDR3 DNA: TGTGCCAGCAGCTTAGGCCAGCTAGCAGCCACTGGGGCCAACGTCCTGACTTTC. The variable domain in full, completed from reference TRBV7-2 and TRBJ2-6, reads GAGVSQSPSNKVTEKGKDVELRCDPISGHTALYWYRQSLGQGLEFLIYFQGNSAPDKSGLPSDRFSAERTGGSVSTLTIQRTQQEDSAVYLCASSLGQLAATGANVLTFGAGSRLTVL.

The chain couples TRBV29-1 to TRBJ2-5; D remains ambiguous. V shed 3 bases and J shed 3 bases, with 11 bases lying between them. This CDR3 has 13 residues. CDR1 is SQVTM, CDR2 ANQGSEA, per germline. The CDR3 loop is CSVDGGGEETQYF. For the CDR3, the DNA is TGCAGCGTTGATGGCGGTGGGGAAGAGACCCAGTACTTC.

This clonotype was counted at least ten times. The chain's CDR3 is CSARPLDRGRHEQYF. The DNA of the CDR3 is TGCAGTGCTAGACCCTTGGACAGGGGGCGCCACGAGCAGTACTTC. The chain combines TRBV20-1 with TRBJ2-7, with 11 bases that match TRBD1. Germline V gene data show CDR1 as DFQATT and CDR2 as SNEGSKA (reference sequence). V lost 2 bases, J lost 5 bases, and 8 bases stayed unmatched. CDR3 length equals 15 residues.

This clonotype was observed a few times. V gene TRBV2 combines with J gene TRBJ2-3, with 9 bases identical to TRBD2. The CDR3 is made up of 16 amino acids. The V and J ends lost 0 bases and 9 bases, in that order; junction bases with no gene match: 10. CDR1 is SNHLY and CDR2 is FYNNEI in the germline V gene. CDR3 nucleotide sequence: TGTGCCAGCAGTGAAGCCATCAGCGGGGGGACCGGAACGCAGTATTTT. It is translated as CASSEAISGGTGTQYF.

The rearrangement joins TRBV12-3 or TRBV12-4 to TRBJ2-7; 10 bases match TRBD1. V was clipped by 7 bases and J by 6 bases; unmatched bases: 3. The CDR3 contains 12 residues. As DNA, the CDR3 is TGTGCCAGCAAGCGGACAGGGGGCGAGCAGTACTTC. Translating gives CASKRTGGEQYF.

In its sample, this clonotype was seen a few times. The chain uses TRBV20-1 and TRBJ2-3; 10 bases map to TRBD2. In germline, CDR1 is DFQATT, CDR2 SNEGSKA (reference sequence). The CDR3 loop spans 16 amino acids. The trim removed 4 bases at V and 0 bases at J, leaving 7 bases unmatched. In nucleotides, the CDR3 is TGCAGTGCTACGATGATAGCGGGAGGTAGCACAGATACGCAGTATTTT. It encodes CSATMIAGGSTDTQYF.

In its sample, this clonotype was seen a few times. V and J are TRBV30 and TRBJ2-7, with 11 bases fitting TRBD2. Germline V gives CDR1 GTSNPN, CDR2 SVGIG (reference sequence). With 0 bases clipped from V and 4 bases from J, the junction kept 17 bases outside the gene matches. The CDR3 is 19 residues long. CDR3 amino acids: CAWSVNRLAGPFPLYEQYF. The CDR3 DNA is TGTGCCTGGAGTGTAAACCGACTAGCGGGGCCATTCCCTTTATACGAGCAGTACTTC. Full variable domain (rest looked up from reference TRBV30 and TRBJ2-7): SQTIHQWPATLVQPVGSPLSLECTVEGTSNPNLYWYRQAAGRGLQLLFYSVGIGQISSEVPQNLSASRPQDRQFILSSKKLLLSDSGFYLCAWSVNRLAGPFPLYEQYFGPGTRLTVT.

Here the CDR3 reads CAISEQPYEQYF. In DNA form, the CDR3 reads TGTGCCATCAGTGAACAGCCCTACGAGCAGTACTTC. The V gene is TRBV10-3, the J gene TRBJ2-7; D is unresolved. V lost 3 bases to trimming and J lost 2 bases, with 5 bases between them. This CDR3 contains 12 residues. CDR1 and CDR2 from the germline V gene are ENHRY and SYGVKD.

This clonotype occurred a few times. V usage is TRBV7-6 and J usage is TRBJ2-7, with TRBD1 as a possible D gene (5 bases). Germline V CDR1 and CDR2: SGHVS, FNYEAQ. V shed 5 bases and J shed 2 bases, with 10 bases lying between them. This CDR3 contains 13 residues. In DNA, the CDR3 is TGTGCCAGCAGCCTCGAAGGGGCCTACGAGCAGTACTTC. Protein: CASSLEGAYEQYF.